The present T cell receptor beta chain was sequenced within a study of cytomegalovirus exposure and HLA in healthy donors. General study results and limits: DRB1 showed the most TCR associations and HLA-C the fewest in a later analysis, as rates varied by HLA locus.

On this clone itself: What it recognizes is unknown.

When sampled, the donors appeared nominally healthy, though they likely had unrecorded immune exposures. With 2 bases clipped from V and 2 bases from J, the junction kept 5 bases outside the gene matches. CDR3 size: 15 residues. Per germline, CDR1 SGDLS and CDR2 YYNGEE. The PCR contained 60 Vbeta and 13 Jbeta primers. Original methodology: Tens of millions of unique TCR beta chains, 9 million to 12 million shared, were counted in a later analysis. Sequencing used immunoSEQ multiplex PCR; TCRdb keeps in-frame clones, though not all of them. V, J and clone size derive from that table, while D and trimming were established from the DNA sequence. Of some 190,000 clones in the sample, about three quarters were seen once.

The material sequenced was PBMCs. The chain links TRBV9 to TRBJ2-3, with 7 bases lining up with TRBD1. The source of this sequence is a man aged 18-30 years in good health and CMV-seronegative. The CDR3 sequence is CASSVVGQHTDTQYF. The DNA of the CDR3 is TGTGCCAGCAGCGTGGTGGGACAGCACACAGATACGCAGTATTTT.